This record looks at one T cell receptor beta chain sequence and its context. The antigen is undetermined. Only in-frame clones appear in the TCRdb table, and some are missing; sequencing was by immunoSEQ multiplex PCR. The sample consists of about 120,000 clones, roughly nine tenths of them appearing once. The CDR3 covers 14 residues. Germline CDR1 LNHDA, CDR2 SQIVND (reference sequence). V was pared by 6 bases and J by 1 base, with 2 bases of the junction left unmatched. This specimen belongs to a study of T cell responses to AZD1222 COVID-19 vaccine. General study results and limits: Baseline serology detected seropositivity in only six or seven AZD1222 recipients.

The rearrangement uses TRBV19 and TRBJ1-3; TRBD1 matches at 8 bases. This clonotype originated in an adult in good health. The sequencing used peripheral blood, collected on day 0 of AZD1222 vaccination. CDR3: CASSWTGSGNTIYF. As DNA, the CDR3 is TGTGCCAGTAGCTGGACAGGGTCTGGAAACACCATATATTTT.